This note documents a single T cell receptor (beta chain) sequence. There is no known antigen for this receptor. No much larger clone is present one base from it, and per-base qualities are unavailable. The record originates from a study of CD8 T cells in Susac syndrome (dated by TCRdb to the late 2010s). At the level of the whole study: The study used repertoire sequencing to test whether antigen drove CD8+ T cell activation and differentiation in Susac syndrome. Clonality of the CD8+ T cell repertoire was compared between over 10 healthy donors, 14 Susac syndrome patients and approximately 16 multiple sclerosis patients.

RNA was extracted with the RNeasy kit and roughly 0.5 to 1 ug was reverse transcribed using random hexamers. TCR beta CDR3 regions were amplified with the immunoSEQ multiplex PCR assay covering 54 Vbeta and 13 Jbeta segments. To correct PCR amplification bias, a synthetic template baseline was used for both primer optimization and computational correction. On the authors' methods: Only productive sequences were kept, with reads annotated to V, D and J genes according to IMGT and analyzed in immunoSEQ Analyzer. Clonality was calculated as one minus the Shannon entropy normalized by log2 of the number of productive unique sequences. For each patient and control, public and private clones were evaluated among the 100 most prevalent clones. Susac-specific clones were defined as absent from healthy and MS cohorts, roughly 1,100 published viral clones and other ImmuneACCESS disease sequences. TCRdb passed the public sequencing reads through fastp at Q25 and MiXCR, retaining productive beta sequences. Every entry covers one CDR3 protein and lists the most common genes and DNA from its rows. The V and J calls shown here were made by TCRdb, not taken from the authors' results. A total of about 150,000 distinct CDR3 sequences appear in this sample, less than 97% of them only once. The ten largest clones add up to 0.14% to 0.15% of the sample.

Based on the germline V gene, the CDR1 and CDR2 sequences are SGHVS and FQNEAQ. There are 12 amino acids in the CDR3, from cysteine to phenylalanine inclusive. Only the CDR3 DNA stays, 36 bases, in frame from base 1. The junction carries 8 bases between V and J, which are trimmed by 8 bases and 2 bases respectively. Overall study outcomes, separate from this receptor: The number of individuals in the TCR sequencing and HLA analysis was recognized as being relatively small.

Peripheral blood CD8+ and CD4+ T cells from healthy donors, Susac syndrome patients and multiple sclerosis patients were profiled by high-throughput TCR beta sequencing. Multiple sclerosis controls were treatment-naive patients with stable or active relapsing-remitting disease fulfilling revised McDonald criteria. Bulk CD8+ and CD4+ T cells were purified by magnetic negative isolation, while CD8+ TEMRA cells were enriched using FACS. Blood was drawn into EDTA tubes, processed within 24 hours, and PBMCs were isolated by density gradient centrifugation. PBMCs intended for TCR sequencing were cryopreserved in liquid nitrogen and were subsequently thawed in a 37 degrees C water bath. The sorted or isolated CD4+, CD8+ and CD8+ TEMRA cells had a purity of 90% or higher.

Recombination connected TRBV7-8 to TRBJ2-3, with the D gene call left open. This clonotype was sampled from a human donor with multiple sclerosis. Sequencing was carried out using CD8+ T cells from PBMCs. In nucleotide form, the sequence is TGTGCCAGCCGGACGGCCACAGATACGCAGTATTTT. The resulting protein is CASRTATDTQYF.